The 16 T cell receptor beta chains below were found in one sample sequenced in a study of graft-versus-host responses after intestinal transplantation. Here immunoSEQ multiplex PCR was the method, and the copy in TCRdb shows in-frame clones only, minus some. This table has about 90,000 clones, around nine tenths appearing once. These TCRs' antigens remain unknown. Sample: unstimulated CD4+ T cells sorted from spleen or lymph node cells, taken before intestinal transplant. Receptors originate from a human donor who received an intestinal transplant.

CDR3 region: CASSSNSGSGGGELFF. Written as DNA, the CDR3 is TGTGCCAGCAGTAGCAATAGCGGGAGTGGCGGCGGGGAGCTGTTTTTT. The chain joins TRBV7-9 to TRBJ2-2, with TRBD2 matching over 9 bases. After removal of 6 bases from V and 7 bases from J, the junction contained 12 bases not matched to a gene. The CDR3 totals 16 residues. Germline CDR1 reads SEHNR; CDR2 reads FQNEAQ (reference sequence).

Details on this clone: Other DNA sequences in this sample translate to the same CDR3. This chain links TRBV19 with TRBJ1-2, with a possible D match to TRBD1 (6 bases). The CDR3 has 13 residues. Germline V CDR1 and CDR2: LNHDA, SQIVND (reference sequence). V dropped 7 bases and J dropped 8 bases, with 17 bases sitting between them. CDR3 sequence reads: CASIGEGGRGYTF. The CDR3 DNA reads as TGTGCCAGTATTGGAGAGGGGGGTCGCGGCTACACCTTC.

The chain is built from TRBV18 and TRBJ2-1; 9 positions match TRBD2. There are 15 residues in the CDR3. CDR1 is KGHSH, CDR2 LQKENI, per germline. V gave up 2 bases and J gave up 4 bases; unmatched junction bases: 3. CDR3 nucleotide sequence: TGTGCCAGCTCACCAGTGACTAGCGGTTACAATGAGCAGTTCTTC. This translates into CASSPVTSGYNEQFF.

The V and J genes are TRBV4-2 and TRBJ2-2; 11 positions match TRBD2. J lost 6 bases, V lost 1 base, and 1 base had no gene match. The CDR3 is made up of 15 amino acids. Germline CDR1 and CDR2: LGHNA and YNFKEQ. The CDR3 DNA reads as TGTGCCAGCAGCCAAGTACTAGCGGGAGCCGGGGAGCTGTTTTTT. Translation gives CASSQVLAGAGELFF.

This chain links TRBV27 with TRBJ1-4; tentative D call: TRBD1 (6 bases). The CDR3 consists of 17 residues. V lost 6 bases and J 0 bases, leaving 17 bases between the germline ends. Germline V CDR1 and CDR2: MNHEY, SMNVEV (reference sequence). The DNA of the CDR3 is TGTGCCAGCAGGGATACAGGGCGGGGTACAACTAATGAAAAACTGTTTTTT. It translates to CASRDTGRGTTNEKLFF.

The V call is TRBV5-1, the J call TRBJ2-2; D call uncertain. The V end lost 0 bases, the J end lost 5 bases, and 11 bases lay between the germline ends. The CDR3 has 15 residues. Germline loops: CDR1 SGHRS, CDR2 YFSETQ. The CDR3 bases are TGCGCCAGCAGCTTGGGCCAGATGGGAACCGGGGAGCTGTTTTTT. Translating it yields CASSLGQMGTGELFF.

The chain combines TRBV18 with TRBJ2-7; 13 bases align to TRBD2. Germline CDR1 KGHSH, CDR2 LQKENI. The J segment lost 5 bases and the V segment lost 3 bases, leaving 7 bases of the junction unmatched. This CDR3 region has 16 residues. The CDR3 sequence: CASSPPGTSGKHEQYF. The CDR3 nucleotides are TGTGCCAGCTCACCGCCTGGGACTAGCGGGAAACACGAGCAGTACTTC.

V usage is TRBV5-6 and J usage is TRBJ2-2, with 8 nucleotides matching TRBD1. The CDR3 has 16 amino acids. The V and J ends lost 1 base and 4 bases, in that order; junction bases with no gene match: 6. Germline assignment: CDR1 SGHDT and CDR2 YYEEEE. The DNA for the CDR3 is TGTGCCAGCAGCTTGATGGGGACAGGTGCCACCGGGGAGCTGTTTTTT. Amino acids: CASSLMGTGATGELFF. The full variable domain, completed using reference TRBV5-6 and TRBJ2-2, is DAGVTQSPTHLIKTRGQQVTLRCSPKSGHDTVSWYQQALGQGPQFIFQYYEEEERQRGNFPDRFSGHQFPNYSSELNVNALLLGDSALYLCASSLMGTGATGELFFGEGSRLTVL.

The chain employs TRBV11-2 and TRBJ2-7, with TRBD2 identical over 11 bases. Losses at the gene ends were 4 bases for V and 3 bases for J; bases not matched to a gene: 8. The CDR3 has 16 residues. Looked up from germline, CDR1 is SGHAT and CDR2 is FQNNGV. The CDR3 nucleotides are TGTGCCAGCAGCTCATACCGACTAGCGGGAAACTACGAGCAGTACTTC. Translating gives CASSSYRLAGNYEQYF.

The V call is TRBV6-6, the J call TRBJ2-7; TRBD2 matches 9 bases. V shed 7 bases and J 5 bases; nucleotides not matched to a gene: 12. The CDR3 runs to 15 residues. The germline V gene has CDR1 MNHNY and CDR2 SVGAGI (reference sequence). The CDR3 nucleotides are TGTGCCAGCAAGCCCCATGGGCGGGAGGGCCACGAGCAGTACTTC. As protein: CASKPHGREGHEQYF.

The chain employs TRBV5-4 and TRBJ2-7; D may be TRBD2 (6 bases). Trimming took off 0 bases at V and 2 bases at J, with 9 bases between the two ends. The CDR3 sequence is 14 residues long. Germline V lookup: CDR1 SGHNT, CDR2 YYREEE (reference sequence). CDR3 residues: CASSLGGTTYEQYF. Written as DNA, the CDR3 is TGTGCCAGCAGCTTGGGCGGGACCACCTACGAGCAGTACTTC.

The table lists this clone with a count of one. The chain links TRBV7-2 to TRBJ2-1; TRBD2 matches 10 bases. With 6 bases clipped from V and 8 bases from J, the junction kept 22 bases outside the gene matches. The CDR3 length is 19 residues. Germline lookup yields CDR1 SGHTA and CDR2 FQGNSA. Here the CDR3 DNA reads TGTGCCAGCAGTCACCGGCGGGTTGAGTCTAGCGGGAGTCAATATGAGCAGTTCTTC. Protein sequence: CASSHRRVESSGSQYEQFF.

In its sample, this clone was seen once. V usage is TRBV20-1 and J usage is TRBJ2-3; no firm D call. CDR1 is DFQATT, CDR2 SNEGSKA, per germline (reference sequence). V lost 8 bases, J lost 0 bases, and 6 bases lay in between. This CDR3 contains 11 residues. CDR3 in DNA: TGCAGTCACGAAAGCACAGATACGCAGTATTTT. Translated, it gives CSHESTDTQYF.

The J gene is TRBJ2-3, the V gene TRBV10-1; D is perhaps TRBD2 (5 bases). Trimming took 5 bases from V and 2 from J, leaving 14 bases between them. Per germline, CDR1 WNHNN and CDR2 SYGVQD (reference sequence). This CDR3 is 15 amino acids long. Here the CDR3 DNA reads TGCGCCAGCAGTAACCCGGGATCCCCCACAGATACGCAGTATTTT. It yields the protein CASSNPGSPTDTQYF.

The CDR3 sequence: CASSLDTRPLHF. In nucleotides, the CDR3 is TGTGCCAGCAGCTTAGATACTCGACCCCTCCACTTT. The chain carries TRBV7-2 and TRBJ1-6; no clear D. This CDR3 comprises 12 residues. Germline CDR1 and CDR2: SGHTA and FQGNSA. The germline V and J ends were trimmed by 1 base and 12 bases, with 7 bases remaining between them.

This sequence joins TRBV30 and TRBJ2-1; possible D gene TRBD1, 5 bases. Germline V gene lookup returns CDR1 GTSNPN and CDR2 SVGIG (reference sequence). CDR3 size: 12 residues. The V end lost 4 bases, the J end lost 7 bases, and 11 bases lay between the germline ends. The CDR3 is CAWIPQVNEQFF. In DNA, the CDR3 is TGTGCCTGGATCCCACAGGTGAATGAGCAGTTCTTC.